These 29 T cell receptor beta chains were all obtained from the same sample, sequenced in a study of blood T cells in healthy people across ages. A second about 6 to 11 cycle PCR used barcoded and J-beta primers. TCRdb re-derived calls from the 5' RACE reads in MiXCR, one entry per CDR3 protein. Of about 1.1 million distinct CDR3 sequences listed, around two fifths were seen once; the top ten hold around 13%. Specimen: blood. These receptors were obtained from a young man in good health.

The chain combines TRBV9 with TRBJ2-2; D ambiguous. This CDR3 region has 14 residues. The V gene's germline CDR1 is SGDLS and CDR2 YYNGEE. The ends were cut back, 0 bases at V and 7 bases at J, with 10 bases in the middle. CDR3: CASSVDPTGGELFF. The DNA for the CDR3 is TGTGCCAGCAGCGTAGATCCAACGGGCGGGGAGCTGTTTTTT.

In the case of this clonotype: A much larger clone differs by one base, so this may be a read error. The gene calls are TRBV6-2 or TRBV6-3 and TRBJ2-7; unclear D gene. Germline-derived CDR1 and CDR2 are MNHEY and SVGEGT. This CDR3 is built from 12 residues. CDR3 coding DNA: TGTGCCAGCAGTTACACGATCTACAAGCAGTACTTC. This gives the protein CASSYTIYKQYF.

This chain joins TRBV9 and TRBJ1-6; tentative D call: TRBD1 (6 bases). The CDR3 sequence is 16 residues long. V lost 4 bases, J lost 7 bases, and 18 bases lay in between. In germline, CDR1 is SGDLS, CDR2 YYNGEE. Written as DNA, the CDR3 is TGTGCCAGCAGCCCCACAGGGAGATCTCCGAATTCACCCCTCCACTTT. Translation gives CASSPTGRSPNSPLHF.

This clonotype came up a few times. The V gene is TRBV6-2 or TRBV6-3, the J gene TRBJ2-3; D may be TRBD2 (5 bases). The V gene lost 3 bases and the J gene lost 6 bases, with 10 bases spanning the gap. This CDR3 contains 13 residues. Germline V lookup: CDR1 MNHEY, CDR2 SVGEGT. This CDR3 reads CASSYTRRDTQYF. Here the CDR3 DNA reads TGTGCCAGCAGTTATACTAGACGCGATACGCAGTATTTT.

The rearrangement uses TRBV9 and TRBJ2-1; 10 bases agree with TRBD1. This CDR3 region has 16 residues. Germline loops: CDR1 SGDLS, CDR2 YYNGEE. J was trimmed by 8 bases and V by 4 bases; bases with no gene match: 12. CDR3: CASSQNRDRGRDEQFF. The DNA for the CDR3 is TGTGCCAGCAGCCAAAACCGGGACAGGGGTAGAGATGAGCAGTTCTTC.

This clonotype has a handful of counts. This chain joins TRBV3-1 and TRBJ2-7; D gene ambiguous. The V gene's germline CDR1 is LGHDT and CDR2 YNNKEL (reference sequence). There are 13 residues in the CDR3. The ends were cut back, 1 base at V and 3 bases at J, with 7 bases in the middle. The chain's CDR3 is CASSQVSNYEQYF. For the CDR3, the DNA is TGTGCCAGCAGCCAAGTTTCCAACTACGAGCAGTACTTC.

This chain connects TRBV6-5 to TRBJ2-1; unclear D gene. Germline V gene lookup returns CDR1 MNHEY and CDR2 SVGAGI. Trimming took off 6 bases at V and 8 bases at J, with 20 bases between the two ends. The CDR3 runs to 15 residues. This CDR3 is CASSPRGVYHDEQFF. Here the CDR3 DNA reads TGTGCCAGCAGCCCCCGTGGGGTCTATCACGATGAGCAGTTCTTC.

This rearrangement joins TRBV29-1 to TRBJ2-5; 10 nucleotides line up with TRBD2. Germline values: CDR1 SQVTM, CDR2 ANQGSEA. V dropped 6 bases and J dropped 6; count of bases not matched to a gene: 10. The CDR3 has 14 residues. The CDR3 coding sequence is TGCAGCGTCCCTCTAGCGGGGGCTCGGAAGACCCAGTACTTC. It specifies CSVPLAGARKTQYF.

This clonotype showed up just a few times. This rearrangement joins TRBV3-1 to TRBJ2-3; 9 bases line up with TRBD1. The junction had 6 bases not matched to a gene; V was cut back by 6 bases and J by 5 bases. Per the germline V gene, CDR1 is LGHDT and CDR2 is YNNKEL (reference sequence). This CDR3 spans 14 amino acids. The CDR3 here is CASRGGQGIDTQYF. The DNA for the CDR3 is TGTGCCAGCAGGGGAGGACAGGGGATAGATACGCAGTATTTT.

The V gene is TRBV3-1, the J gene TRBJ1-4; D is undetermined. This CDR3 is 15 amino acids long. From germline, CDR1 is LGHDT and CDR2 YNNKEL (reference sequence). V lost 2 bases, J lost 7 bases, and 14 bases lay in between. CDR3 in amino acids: CASSQMAGAFEKLFF. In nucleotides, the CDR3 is TGTGCCAGCAGCCAAATGGCCGGCGCCTTTGAAAAACTGTTTTTT.

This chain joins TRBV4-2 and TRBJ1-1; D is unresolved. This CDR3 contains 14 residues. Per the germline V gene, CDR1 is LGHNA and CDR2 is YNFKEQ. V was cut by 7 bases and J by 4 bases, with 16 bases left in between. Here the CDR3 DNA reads TGTGCCAGCAACCACCTGGATCTGGGCACTGAAGCTTTCTTT. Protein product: CASNHLDLGTEAFF.

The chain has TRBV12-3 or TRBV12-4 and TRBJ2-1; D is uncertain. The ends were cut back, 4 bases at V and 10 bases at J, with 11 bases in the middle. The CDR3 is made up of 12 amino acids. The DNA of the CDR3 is TGTGCCAGCAGTTACGCCCTGGGGGAGCAGTTCTTC. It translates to CASSYALGEQFF.

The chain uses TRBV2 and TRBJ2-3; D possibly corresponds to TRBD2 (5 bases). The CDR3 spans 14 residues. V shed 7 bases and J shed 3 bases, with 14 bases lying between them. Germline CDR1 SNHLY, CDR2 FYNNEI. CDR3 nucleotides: TGTGCCAGCAAGAACGGGGTATTGACAGATACGCAGTATTTT. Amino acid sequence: CASKNGVLTDTQYF.

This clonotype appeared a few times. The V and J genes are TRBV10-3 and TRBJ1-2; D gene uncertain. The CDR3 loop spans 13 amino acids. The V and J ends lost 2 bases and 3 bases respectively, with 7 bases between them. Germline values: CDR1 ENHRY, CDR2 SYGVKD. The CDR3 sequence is CAISERVDYGYTF. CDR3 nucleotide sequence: TGTGCCATCAGTGAGAGGGTCGACTATGGCTACACCTTC.

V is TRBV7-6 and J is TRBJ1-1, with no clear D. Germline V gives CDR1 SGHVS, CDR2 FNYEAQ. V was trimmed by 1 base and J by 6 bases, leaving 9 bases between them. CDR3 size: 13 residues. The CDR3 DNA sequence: TGTGCCAGCAGCTTAGGCCAGAGATCTGAAGCTTTCTTT. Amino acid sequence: CASSLGQRSEAFF.

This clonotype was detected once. Here the CDR3 DNA reads TGTGCCGCCGCCGACTTCAGGGAAAACACCGGGGAGCTGTTTTTT. Translating it yields CAAADFRENTGELFF. The rearrangement uses TRBV10-3 and TRBJ2-2; the D gene is possibly TRBD1 (5 bases). Trimming took 11 bases from V and 2 from J, leaving 18 bases between them. Looked up from germline, CDR1 is ENHRY and CDR2 is SYGVKD. CDR3 length equals 15 residues.

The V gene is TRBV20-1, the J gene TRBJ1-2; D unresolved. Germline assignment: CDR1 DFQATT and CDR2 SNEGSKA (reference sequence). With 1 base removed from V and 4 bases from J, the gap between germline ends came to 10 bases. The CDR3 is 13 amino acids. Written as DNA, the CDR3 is TGCAGTGCTAGAGGGGCAGGCAGCTATGGCTACACCTTC. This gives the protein CSARGAGSYGYTF.

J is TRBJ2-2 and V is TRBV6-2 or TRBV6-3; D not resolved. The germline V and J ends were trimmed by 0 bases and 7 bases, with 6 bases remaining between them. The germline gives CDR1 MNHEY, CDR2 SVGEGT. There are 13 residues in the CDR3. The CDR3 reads CASSYSRIGELFF. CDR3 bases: TGTGCCAGCAGTTACTCCAGGATCGGGGAGCTGTTTTTT.

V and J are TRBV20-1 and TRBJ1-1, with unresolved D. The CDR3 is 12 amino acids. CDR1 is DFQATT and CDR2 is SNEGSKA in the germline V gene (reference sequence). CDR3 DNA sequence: TGCGGCGTTTTGGGTCAGGACACTGAAGCTTTCTTT. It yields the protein CGVLGQDTEAFF.

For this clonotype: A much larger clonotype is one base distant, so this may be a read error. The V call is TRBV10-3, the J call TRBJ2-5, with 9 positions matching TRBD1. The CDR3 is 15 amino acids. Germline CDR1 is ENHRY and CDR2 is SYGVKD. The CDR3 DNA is TGTGCCATCAGGGAAACAGGGGGCGAGGAAGAGACCCTGTACTTC. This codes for CAIRETGGEEETLYF.

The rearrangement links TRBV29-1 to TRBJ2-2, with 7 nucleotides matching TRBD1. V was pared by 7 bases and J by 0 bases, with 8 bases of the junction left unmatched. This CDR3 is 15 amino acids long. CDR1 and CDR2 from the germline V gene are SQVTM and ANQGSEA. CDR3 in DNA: TGCAGCGCCAGAAGAGGGACAGCGAACACCGGGGAGCTGTTTTTT. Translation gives CSARRGTANTGELFF.

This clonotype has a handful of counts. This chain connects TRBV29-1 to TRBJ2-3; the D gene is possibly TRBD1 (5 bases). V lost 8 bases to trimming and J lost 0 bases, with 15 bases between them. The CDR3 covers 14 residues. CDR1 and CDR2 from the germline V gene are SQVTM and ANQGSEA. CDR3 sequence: CSFPGYGSTDTQYF. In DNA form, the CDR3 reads TGCAGCTTCCCAGGGTATGGGAGCACAGATACGCAGTATTTT.

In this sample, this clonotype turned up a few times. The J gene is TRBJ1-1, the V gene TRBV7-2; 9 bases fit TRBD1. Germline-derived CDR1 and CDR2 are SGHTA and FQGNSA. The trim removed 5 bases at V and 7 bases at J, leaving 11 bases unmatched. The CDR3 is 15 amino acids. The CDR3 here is CASSPRTGEGVEAFF. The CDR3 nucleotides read TGTGCCAGCAGCCCCAGGACAGGGGAGGGTGTTGAAGCTTTCTTT.

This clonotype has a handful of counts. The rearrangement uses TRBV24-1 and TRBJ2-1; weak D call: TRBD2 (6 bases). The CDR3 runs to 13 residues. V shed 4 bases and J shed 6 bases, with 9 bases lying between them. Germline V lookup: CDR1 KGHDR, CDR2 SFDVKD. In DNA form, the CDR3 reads TGTGCCACCAGTGAAAGACTAGGCAATGAGCAGTTCTTC. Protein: CATSERLGNEQFF.

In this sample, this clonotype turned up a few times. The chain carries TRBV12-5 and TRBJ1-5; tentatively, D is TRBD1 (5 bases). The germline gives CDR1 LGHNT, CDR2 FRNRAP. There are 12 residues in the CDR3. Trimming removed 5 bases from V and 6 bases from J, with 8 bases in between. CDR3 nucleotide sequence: TGTGCTAGTGGTGTCGGGGGTCAGCCCCAGCATTTT. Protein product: CASGVGGQPQHF.

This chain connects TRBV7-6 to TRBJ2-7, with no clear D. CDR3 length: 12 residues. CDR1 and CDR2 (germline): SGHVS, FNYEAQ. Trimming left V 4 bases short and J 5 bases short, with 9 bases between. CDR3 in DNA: TGTGCCAGCAGCTACGTGAATGACGAGCAGTACTTC. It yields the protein CASSYVNDEQYF.

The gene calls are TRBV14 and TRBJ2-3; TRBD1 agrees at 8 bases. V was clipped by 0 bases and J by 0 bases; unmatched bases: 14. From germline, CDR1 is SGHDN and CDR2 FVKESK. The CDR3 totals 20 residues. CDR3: CASSQDSHRGDNISTDTQYF. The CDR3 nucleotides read TGTGCCAGCAGCCAAGATTCCCACAGGGGGGACAATATTAGCACAGATACGCAGTATTTT.

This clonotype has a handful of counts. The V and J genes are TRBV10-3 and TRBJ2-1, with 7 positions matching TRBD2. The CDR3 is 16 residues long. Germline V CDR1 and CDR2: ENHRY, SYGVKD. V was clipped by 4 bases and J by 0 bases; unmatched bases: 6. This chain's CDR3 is CAISGTSDDSYNEQFF. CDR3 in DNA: TGTGCCATCAGTGGAACTAGCGACGACTCCTACAATGAGCAGTTCTTC.

In nucleotides, the CDR3 is TGTGCCAGCACCTACGGAACAGGGGTCAGTCACACCTTC. It codes for CASTYGTGVSHTF. The chain couples TRBV25-1 to TRBJ1-2, with 7 bases fitting TRBD1. Per the germline V gene, CDR1 is MGHDK and CDR2 is SYGVNS. There are 13 residues in the CDR3. Trimming at V came to 7 bases and at J to 12 bases, leaving 14 bases not matched to a gene.